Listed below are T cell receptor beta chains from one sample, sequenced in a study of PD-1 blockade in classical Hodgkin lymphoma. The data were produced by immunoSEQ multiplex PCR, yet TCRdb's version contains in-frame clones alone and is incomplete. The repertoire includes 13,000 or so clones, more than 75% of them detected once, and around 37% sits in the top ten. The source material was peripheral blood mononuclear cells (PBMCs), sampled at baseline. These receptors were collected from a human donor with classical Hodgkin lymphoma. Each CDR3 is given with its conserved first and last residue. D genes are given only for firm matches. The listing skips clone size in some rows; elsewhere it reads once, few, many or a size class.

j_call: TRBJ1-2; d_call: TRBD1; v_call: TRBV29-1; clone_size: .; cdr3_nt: TGCAGCGTCTTGCCGGGACAGCAAGGTCGGGGCTACACCTTC; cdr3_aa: CSVLPGQQGRGYTF
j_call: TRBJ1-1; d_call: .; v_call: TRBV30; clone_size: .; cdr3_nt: TGTGCCTGGGAAAGGGGCAGGGTGATTGGGAACACTGAAGCTTTCTTT; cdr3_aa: CAWERGRVIGNTEAFF
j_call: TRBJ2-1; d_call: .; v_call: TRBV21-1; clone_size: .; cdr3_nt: TGTGCCAGCAGCAAAGCTCCGGGGACAGGGGAGACCCACAATGAGCAGTTCTTC; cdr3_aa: CASSKAPGTGETHNEQFF
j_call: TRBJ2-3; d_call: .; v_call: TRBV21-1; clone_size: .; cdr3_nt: TGTGCCAGCATCCCGGAGGGGGGGGGCACAGATACGCAGTATTTT; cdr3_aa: CASIPEGGGTDTQYF
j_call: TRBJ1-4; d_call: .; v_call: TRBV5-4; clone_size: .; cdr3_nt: TGTGCCAGCAGCCCGTACCCGACAGTCTCTAATGAAAAACTGTTTTTT; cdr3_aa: CASSPYPTVSNEKLFF
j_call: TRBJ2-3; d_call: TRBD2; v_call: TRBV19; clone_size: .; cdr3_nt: TGTGCCAGTAGTATGCGGGGACTAGCTCGAGTTGGGGATACGCAGTATTTT; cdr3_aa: CASSMRGLARVGDTQYF
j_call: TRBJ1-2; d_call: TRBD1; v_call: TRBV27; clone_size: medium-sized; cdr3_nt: TGTGCCAGCAGTTTAGGGACAGGGGGGTATGGCTACACCTTC; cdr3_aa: CASSLGTGGYGYTF
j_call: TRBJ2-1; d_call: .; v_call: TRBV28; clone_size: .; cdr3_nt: TGTGCCAGCAGACCGACCCCTTCCTACAATGAGCAGTTCTTC; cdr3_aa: CASRPTPSYNEQFF
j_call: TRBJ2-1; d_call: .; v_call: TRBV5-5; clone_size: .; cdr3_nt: TGTGCCAGCAGCTTGACGCCCTACTCCTACAATGAGCAGTTCTTC; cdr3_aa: CASSLTPYSYNEQFF
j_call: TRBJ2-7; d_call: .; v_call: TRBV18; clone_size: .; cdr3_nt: TGTGCCAGCTCACCAAGGACCCATGAAGACTACGAGCAGTACTTC; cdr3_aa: CASSPRTHEDYEQYF
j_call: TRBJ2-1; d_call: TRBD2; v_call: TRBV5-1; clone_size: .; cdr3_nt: TGCGCCAGCAGCTCCGGGACTAGCGGCTACAATGAGCAGTTCTTC; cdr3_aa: CASSSGTSGYNEQFF
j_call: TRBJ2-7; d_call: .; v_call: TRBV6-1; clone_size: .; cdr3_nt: TGTGCCAGCAGTTCGGAGGGGGACAGAGCCTACGAGCAGTACTTC; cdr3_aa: CASSSEGDRAYEQYF
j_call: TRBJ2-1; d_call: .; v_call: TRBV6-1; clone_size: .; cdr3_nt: TGTGCCAGCAGTGCTGGCGGGGGCCGCTACAATGAGCAGTTCTTC; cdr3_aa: CASSAGGGRYNEQFF
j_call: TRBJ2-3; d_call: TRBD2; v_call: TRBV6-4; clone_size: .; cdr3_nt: TGTGCCAGCAGTGACCGGCGGGAGGGCCCAGATACGCAGTATTTT; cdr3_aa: CASSDRREGPDTQYF
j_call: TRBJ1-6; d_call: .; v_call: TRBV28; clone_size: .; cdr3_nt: TGTGCCAGCGTTGGGGTGAAGGAACCCCTCCACTTT; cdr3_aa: CASVGVKEPLHF
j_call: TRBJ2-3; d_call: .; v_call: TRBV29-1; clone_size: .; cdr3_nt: TGCAGCGTTGTGAGAAGATTCACAGATACGCAGTATTTT; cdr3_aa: CSVVRRFTDTQYF
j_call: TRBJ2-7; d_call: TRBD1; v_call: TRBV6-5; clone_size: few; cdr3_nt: TGTGCCAGCAGTGATTGGGCAGGGGGCCACGAGCAGTACTTC; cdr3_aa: CASSDWAGGHEQYF
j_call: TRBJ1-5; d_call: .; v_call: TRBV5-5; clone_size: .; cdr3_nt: TGTGCCAGCAGCCCGCACCCCGGCAGTCTAGGCAATCAGCCCCAGCATTTT; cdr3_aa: CASSPHPGSLGNQPQHF
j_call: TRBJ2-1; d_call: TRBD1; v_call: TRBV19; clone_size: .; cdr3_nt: TGTGCCAGTAGTATCCAGGGGGAATACAATGAGCAGTTCTTC; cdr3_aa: CASSIQGEYNEQFF
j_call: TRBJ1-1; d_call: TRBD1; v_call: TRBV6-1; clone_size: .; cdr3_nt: TGTGCCAGCCACCGACAGGGAGGCCCTCGTTCTGAAGCTTTCTTT; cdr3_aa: CASHRQGGPRSEAFF
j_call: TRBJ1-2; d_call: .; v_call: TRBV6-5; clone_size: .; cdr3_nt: TGTGCCAGCAGTACTACAGGTTCCGGTAGGGGTGGCTACACCTTC; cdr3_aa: CASSTTGSGRGGYTF
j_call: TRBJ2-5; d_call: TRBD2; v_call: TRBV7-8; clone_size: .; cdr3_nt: TGTGCCAGCAGCACCCCGGGACTAGGGTTCGGAGAGACCCAGTACTTC; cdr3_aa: CASSTPGLGFGETQYF